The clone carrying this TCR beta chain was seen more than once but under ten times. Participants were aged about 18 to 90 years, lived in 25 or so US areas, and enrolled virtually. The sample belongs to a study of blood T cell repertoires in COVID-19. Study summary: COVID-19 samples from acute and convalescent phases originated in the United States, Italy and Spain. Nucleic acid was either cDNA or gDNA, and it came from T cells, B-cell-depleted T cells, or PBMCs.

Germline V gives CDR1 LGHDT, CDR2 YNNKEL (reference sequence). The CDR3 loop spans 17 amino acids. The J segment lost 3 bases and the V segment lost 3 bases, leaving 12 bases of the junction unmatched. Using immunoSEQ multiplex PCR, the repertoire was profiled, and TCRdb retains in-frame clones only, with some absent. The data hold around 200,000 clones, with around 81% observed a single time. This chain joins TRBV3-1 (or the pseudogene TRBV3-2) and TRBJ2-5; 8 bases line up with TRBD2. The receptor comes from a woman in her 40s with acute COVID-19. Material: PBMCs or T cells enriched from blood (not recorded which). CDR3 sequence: CASSHLPAGAMKETQYF. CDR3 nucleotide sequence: TGTGCCAGCAGCCATCTTCCAGCGGGAGCGATGAAAGAGACCCAGTACTTC.